These T cell receptor beta chains were read from a single sample in a study of regulatory T cells in long-lasting Graves disease. In TCRdb, the multiplex PCR reads were re-called with MiXCR into one record per CDR3 protein. The sample has about 330,000 distinct CDR3 sequences; under 20% are singletons. In addition, the sample was reused for a study of T cells in Graves' hyperthyroidism and ophthalmopathy.

The sample here was peripheral blood mononuclear cells (PBMCs), taken at new diagnosis, from a patient treated with antithyroid drugs. These TCRs come from a young woman with Graves disease. Each CDR3 is given with its conserved first and last residue. A D gene is named only where the DNA matches it firmly. For some rows the clone size is stated as once, few or many, or as a class when expanded; others skip it.

abundance: many
d_gene: .
j_gene: TRBJ2-7
v_gene: TRBV20-1
CDR3aa: CSAGEGGRNHEQYF
CDR3nt: TGCAGTGCTGGAGAGGGTGGGAGAAACCACGAGCAGTACTTC

abundance: once
d_gene: .
j_gene: TRBJ2-2
v_gene: TRBV19
CDR3aa: CASSIVPRGPGELFF
CDR3nt: TGTGCCAGTAGTATAGTCCCTCGGGGGCCCGGGGAGCTGTTTTTT

abundance: many
d_gene: TRBD1
j_gene: TRBJ2-7
v_gene: TRBV5-1
CDR3aa: CASSGTPGTGSYEQYF
CDR3nt: TGCGCCAGCAGCGGAACCCCCGGGACAGGGAGCTACGAGCAGTACTTC

abundance: .
d_gene: .
j_gene: TRBJ2-7
v_gene: TRBV14
CDR3aa: CASASGGFYEQYF
CDR3nt: TGTGCCAGCGCTTCCGGAGGGTTCTACGAGCAGTACTTC

abundance: .
d_gene: .
j_gene: TRBJ2-2
v_gene: TRBV3-1
CDR3aa: CASSPTGGYTGELFF
CDR3nt: TGTGCCAGCAGCCCGACAGGTGGTTACACCGGGGAGCTGTTTTTT

abundance: .
d_gene: .
j_gene: TRBJ1-5
v_gene: TRBV6-4
CDR3aa: CASSEADNQPQHF
CDR3nt: TGTGCCAGCAGTGAGGCGGATAATCAGCCCCAGCATTTT

abundance: .
d_gene: .
j_gene: TRBJ2-6
v_gene: TRBV7-6
CDR3aa: CASSLVWGGADGANVLTF
CDR3nt: TGTGCCAGCAGCTTAGTATGGGGGGGCGCGGATGGGGCCAACGTCCTGACTTTC

abundance: many
d_gene: .
j_gene: TRBJ2-7
v_gene: TRBV30
CDR3aa: CAWSGRNGYEQYF
CDR3nt: TGTGCCTGGAGTGGCAGAAATGGGTACGAGCAGTACTTC

abundance: many
d_gene: TRBD1
j_gene: TRBJ1-1
v_gene: TRBV6-1
CDR3aa: CASSLTGGNTEAFF
CDR3nt: TGTGCCAGCAGCCTAACAGGGGGCAACACTGAAGCTTTCTTT

abundance: few
d_gene: .
j_gene: TRBJ2-1
v_gene: TRBV6-2/TRBV6-3
CDR3aa: CASSSQLGGSTNNNEQFF
CDR3nt: TGTGCCAGCAGTTCCCAACTAGGGGGATCCACCAACAACAATGAGCAGTTCTTC

abundance: .
d_gene: TRBD2
j_gene: TRBJ2-1
v_gene: TRBV19
CDR3aa: CASTHSGSYNEQFF
CDR3nt: TGTGCCAGTACCCATAGCGGGAGTTACAATGAGCAGTTCTTC

abundance: many
d_gene: .
j_gene: TRBJ2-7
v_gene: TRBV28
CDR3aa: CASRSPRGSSYEQYF
CDR3nt: TGTGCCAGCAGGTCCCCACGGGGGTCTTCCTACGAGCAGTACTTC

abundance: many
d_gene: TRBD2
j_gene: TRBJ2-7
v_gene: TRBV5-1
CDR3aa: CASSSGGGADEQYF
CDR3nt: TGCGCCAGCAGCTCAGGCGGGGGGGCCGACGAGCAGTACTTC

abundance: once
d_gene: TRBD1
j_gene: TRBJ1-1
v_gene: TRBV6-1
CDR3aa: CASSDDRGRATEAFF
CDR3nt: TGTGCCAGCAGCGATGACAGGGGGCGAGCCACTGAAGCTTTCTTT

abundance: .
d_gene: TRBD1
j_gene: TRBJ1-2
v_gene: TRBV2
CDR3aa: CASSEGGGQSNYGYTF
CDR3nt: TGTGCCAGCAGCGAAGGGGGGGGACAGTCTAACTATGGCTACACCTTC

abundance: many
d_gene: .
j_gene: TRBJ1-1
v_gene: TRBV11-1
CDR3aa: CASSLEGTLTEAFF
CDR3nt: TGTGCCAGCAGCTTAGAGGGTACCCTAACTGAAGCTTTCTTT

abundance: many
d_gene: TRBD2
j_gene: TRBJ2-5
v_gene: TRBV20-1
CDR3aa: CSARDLRGGGEETQYF
CDR3nt: TGCAGTGCTAGAGATCTTCGAGGCGGGGGGGAAGAGACCCAGTACTTC

abundance: many
d_gene: .
j_gene: TRBJ2-5
v_gene: TRBV9
CDR3aa: CASSVKNDRETQYF
CDR3nt: TGTGCCAGCAGCGTTAAAAACGACAGGGAGACCCAGTACTTC

abundance: .
d_gene: .
j_gene: TRBJ2-1
v_gene: TRBV6-2/TRBV6-3
CDR3aa: CASRTSSPYNEQFF
CDR3nt: TGTGCCAGCAGGACATCGAGCCCCTACAATGAGCAGTTCTTC

abundance: many
d_gene: .
j_gene: TRBJ2-1
v_gene: TRBV5-1
CDR3aa: CASGGLDGYEQFF
CDR3nt: TGCGCCAGCGGAGGGCTAGATGGGTATGAGCAGTTCTTC